One sample yielded the 7 T cell receptor beta chains listed below, sequenced in a study of regulatory T cells in long-lasting Graves disease. Investigators prepared the TCR beta libraries by applying iRepertoire HTBI primers and Arm-PCR of CDR3 regions. TCRdb called the multiplex PCR reads again in MiXCR, with one record for every CDR3 protein. The sample lists 650,000 to 700,000 distinct CDR3 sequences; roughly 30% were seen once. Time point of the sample: persistent/refractory GD, antithyroid drugs over 5 years with positive TRAb. PBMCs were the source of the RNA used for TCR sequencing. Sample: peripheral blood mononuclear cells (PBMCs), taken when the disease was refractory, from a patient treated with antithyroid drugs. The receptors stem from a female donor with Graves disease.

The rearrangement links TRBV20-1 to TRBJ2-7; no clear D gene. The V and J ends lost 3 bases and 5 bases respectively, with 5 bases between them. The CDR3 is made up of 10 amino acids. Germline CDR1 reads DFQATT; CDR2 reads SNEGSKA (reference sequence). In nucleotides, the CDR3 is TGCAGTGCTAGTGGGGACGAGCAGTACTTC. It encodes CSASGDEQYF.

The rearrangement uses TRBV20-1 and TRBJ2-7; 16 nucleotides match TRBD2. The trim removed 5 bases at V and 5 bases at J, leaving 9 bases unmatched. Germline loops: CDR1 DFQATT, CDR2 SNEGSKA (reference sequence). The CDR3 length is 16 residues. CDR3 DNA sequence: TGCAGTGCTTCGGGACTAGCGGGAGGGCCAGCTAACGAGCAGTACTTC. Amino acids: CSASGLAGGPANEQYF.

This clonotype was seen ten or more times. The J gene is TRBJ1-5, the V gene TRBV28; 9 nucleotides agree with TRBD1. Germline assignment: CDR1 MDHEN and CDR2 SYDVKM. With 5 bases clipped from V and 1 base from J, the junction kept 9 bases outside the gene matches. This CDR3 contains 17 residues. The CDR3 loop reads CASSPSGTGSSNQPQHF. The CDR3 coding sequence is TGTGCCAGCAGTCCCTCCGGGACAGGGTCCAGCAATCAGCCCCAGCATTTT.

The CDR3 loop is CAIRETKGTQYF. Here the CDR3 DNA reads TGTGCCATCAGAGAGACTAAGGGTACGCAGTATTTT. The V and J genes are TRBV10-3 and TRBJ2-3; a possible D gene is TRBD2 (5 bases). Germline CDR1 is ENHRY and CDR2 is SYGVKD. The CDR3 has 12 amino acids. V was trimmed by 6 bases and J by 8 bases, leaving 12 bases between them.

The chain carries TRBV6-1 and TRBJ2-2; TRBD2 matches at 10 bases. The length of the CDR3 is 15 residues. The trim removed 0 bases at V and 6 bases at J, leaving 1 base unmatched. Germline loops: CDR1 MNHNS, CDR2 SASEGT. The CDR3 sequence is CASSEASGRSGELFF. CDR3 in DNA: TGTGCCAGCAGTGAAGCTAGCGGGAGGTCCGGGGAGCTGTTTTTT.

There are many counts of this clonotype. The chain links TRBV12-3 or TRBV12-4 to TRBJ1-2; TRBD1 might be the D (5 bases). Between the trimmed V and J ends, which lost 4 bases and 7 bases, there was a span of 16 bases. The CDR3 length is 14 residues. The CDR3: CASSYAPQGSGYTF. The CDR3 nucleotides are TGTGCCAGCAGTTATGCTCCGCAGGGAAGTGGCTACACCTTC.

CDR3 in DNA: TGTGCCAGCAGTTGGGTGGGGGACCAGCCCCAGCATTTT. This translates into CASSWVGDQPQHF. The chain has TRBV6-2 or TRBV6-3 and TRBJ1-5; TRBD1 might be the D (5 bases). V lost 4 bases to trimming and J lost 7 bases, with 11 bases between them. CDR1 is MNHEY, CDR2 SVGEGT, per germline. This CDR3 contains 13 residues.